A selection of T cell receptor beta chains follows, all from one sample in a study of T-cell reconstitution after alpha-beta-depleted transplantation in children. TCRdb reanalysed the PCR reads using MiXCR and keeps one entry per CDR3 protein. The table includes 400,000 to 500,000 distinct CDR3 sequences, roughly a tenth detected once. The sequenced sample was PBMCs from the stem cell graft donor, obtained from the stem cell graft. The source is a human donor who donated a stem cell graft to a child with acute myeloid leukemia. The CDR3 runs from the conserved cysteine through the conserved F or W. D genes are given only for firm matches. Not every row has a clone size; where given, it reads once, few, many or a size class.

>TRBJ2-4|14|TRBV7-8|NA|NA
TGTGCCAGCAGCTTAGGTCTAGCGTCGGACATTCAGTACTTC
CASSLGLASDIQYF
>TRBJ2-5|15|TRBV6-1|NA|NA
TGTGCCAGCTCGCGTGACGGGGTTACCGGAGAGACCCAGTACTTC
CASSRDGVTGETQYF
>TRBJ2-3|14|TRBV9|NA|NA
TGTGCCAGCAGCGTGGAGGCTAGGGCAGATACGCAGTATTTT
CASSVEARADTQYF
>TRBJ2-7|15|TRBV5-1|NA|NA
TGCGCCAGCAGCTTGGCCGACAGTAGCTCCTACGAGCAGTACTTC
CASSLADSSSYEQYF
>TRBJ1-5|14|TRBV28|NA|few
TGTGCCAGCAGAACCACAGGGCCGAATCAGCCCCAGCATTTT
CASRTTGPNQPQHF
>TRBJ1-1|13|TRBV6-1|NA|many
TGTGCCAGCAGTGAAGCGCCGCAGGGAGGAGCTTTCTTT
CASSEAPQGGAFF
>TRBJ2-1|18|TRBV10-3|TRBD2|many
TGTGCCATCAGGACAGGGGGGTCTTTGACTAGCGGGATGAATGAGCAGTTCTTC
CAIRTGGSLTSGMNEQFF
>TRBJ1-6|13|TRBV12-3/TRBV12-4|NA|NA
TGTGCCAGCAGTTCGATCGGCAATTCACCCCTCCACTTT
CASSSIGNSPLHF
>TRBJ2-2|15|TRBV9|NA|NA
TGTGCCAGCAGCGCCGGGACTGCTTACGGCGGGGAGCTGTTTTTT
CASSAGTAYGGELFF
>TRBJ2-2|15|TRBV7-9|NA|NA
TGTGCCAGCAGCTTGCCTACCACGAGCACCGGGGAGCTGTTTTTT
CASSLPTTSTGELFF
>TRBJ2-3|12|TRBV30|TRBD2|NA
TGTGCCTGGGGGGAAAGCGGGGAAACGCAGTATTTT
CAWGESGETQYF
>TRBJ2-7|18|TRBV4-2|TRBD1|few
TGTGCCAGCAGCCCGCACCGGGACAGGGACCTTCCCACGCACGAGCAGTACTTC
CASSPHRDRDLPTHEQYF
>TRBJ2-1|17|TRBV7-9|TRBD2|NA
TGTGCCAGCAGCCTATATCCCATAGCGGGAGGGTGGAATGAGCAGTTCTTC
CASSLYPIAGGWNEQFF
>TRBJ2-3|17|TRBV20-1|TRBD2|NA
TGCAGTGCTACGGGACTATTAGCGGGGGGGACCGAGCATACGCAGTATTTT
CSATGLLAGGTEHTQYF
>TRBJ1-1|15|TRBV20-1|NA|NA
TGCAGTGCTAGGGATCCGGACACCTTACTACAAAAAGCTTTCTTT
CSARDPDTLLQKAFF